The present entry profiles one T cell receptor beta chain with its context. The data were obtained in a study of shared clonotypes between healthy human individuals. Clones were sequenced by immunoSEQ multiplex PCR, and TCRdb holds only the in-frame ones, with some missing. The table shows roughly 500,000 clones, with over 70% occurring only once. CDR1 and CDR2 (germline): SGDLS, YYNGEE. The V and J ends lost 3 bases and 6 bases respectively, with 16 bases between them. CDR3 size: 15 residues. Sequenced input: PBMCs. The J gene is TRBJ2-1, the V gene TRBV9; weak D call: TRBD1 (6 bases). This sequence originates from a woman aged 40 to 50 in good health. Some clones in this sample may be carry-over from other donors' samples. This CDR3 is CASSATGFEGNEQFF. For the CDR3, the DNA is TGTGCCAGCAGCGCAACAGGGTTCGAGGGCAATGAGCAGTTCTTC.